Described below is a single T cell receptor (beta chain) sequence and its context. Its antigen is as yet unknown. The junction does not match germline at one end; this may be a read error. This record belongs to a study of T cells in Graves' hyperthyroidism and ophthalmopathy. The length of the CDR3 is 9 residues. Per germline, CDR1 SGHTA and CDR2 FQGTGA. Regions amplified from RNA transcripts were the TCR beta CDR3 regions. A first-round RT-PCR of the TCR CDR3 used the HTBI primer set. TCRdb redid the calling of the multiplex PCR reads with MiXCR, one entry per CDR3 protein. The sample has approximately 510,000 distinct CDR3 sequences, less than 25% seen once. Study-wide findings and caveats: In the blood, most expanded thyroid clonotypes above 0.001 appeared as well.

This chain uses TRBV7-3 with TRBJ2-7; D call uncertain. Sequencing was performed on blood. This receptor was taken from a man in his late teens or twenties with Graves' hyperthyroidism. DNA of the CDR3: TGTGCCAGCAGCTCCGAGCCGTACTTC. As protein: CASSSEPYF.